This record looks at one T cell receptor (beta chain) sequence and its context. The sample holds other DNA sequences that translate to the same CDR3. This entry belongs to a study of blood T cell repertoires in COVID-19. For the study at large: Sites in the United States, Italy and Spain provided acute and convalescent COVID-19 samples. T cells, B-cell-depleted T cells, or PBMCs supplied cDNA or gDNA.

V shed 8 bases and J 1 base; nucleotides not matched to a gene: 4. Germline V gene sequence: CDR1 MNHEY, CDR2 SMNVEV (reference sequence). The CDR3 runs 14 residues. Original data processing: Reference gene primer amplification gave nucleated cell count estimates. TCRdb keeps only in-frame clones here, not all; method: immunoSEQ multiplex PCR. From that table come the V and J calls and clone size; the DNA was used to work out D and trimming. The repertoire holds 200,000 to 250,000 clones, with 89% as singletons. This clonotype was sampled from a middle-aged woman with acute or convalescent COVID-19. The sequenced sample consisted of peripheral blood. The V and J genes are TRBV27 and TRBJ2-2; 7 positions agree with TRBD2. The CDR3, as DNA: TGTGCCAGCTCCTGGGGGGGGAACACCGGGGAGCTGTTTTTT. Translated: CASSWGGNTGELFF.